The 17 T cell receptor beta chains presented below share a single source sample, sequenced in a study of blood T cell repertoires in COVID-19. Measured with immunoSEQ multiplex PCR; TCRdb has only the in-frame clones, and not every one. The data show 150,000 to 200,000 clones, 80% seen once. The sequenced sample consisted of PBMCs or T cells enriched from blood (not recorded which). The receptors here all came from a man aged 40-50 years who had recovered from COVID-19.

The chain recombines TRBV5-1 with TRBJ2-5; 7 bases agree with TRBD2. This CDR3 region has 14 residues. With 7 bases clipped from V and 1 base from J, the junction kept 7 bases outside the gene matches. The V gene's germline CDR1 is SGHRS and CDR2 YFSETQ. CDR3 region: CASSGGTTQETQYF. The CDR3 coding sequence is TGCGCCAGCTCCGGGGGGACTACCCAAGAGACCCAGTACTTC. The entire variable domain, with the rest obtained from reference TRBV5-1 and TRBJ2-5, is as follows: KAGVTQTPRYLIKTRGQQVTLSCSPISGHRSVSWYQQTPGQGLQFLFEYFSETQRNKGNFPGRFSGRQFSNSRSEMNVSTLELGDSALYLCASSGGTTQETQYFGPGTRLLVL.

The V and J genes are TRBV19 and TRBJ1-2, with TRBD1 matching 7 bases. The CDR3 sequence is 12 residues long. The V segment lost 9 bases and the J segment 4 bases; nucleotides outside the gene matches: 5. In germline, CDR1 is LNHDA, CDR2 SQIVND (reference sequence). CDR3 sequence (DNA): TGTGCCAGCTGGGACAGCCCCTATGGCTACACCTTC. It yields the protein CASWDSPYGYTF.

CDR3 protein: CATRTAATEFYGYTF. CDR3 sequence (DNA): TGTGCCACCAGGACCGCCGCGACAGAGTTCTATGGCTACACCTTC. V usage is TRBV19 and J usage is TRBJ1-2; maybe TRBD1 (5 bases). The CDR3 sequence is 15 residues long. From germline, CDR1 is LNHDA and CDR2 SQIVND (reference sequence). Trimming pared 10 bases from V and 4 bases from J, leaving 22 bases between.

The chain is built from TRBV24-1 and TRBJ2-3, with 7 bases matching TRBD2. J gave up 0 bases and V 7 bases, and 6 bases lay outside the gene matches. Germline CDR1 reads KGHDR; CDR2 reads SFDVKD. This CDR3 contains 15 residues. CDR3 amino acids: CATRSPRGSTDTQYF. The CDR3 nucleotides are TGTGCCACCAGGTCCCCGCGGGGGAGCACAGATACGCAGTATTTT.

The chain is built from TRBV7-8 and TRBJ1-4; 9 positions match TRBD1. This CDR3 spans 16 amino acids. Losses at the gene ends were 2 bases for V and 7 bases for J; bases not matched to a gene: 8. The germline gives CDR1 SGHVS, CDR2 FQNEAQ. DNA of the CDR3: TGTGCCAGCAGCTTATCTGTAGGGACAGGGCTTGAAAAACTGTTTTTT. Its translation is CASSLSVGTGLEKLFF. Supplemented by reference TRBV7-8 and TRBJ1-4, the full variable domain reads GAGVSQSPRYKVAKRGQDVALRCDPISGHVSLFWYQQALGQGPEFLTYFQNEAQLDKSGLPSDRFFAERPEGSVSTLKIQRTQQEDSAVYLCASSLSVGTGLEKLFFGSGTQLSVL.

V usage is TRBV12-3 or TRBV12-4 and J usage is TRBJ1-2, with D unresolved. The CDR3 has 10 amino acids. CDR3 protein: CATLGSGYTF. CDR3 DNA sequence: TGTGCGACTCTGGGGAGTGGCTACACCTTC.

The chain recombines TRBV29-1 with TRBJ1-1, with D perhaps TRBD1 (5 bases). This CDR3 spans 13 amino acids. From germline, CDR1 is SQVTM and CDR2 ANQGSEA. V was clipped by 3 bases and J by 0 bases, with 8 bases between them. CDR3 DNA sequence: TGCAGCGTTGAGGGCAGGGTGAACACTGAAGCTTTCTTT. Translating it yields CSVEGRVNTEAFF.

V is TRBV14 and J is TRBJ2-3; D is unclear. The ends were cut back, 1 base at V and 8 bases at J, with 10 bases in the middle. This CDR3 comprises 13 residues. Germline CDR1 and CDR2: SGHDN and FVKESK. CDR3: CASSQGSPGTQYF. The CDR3 bases are TGTGCCAGCAGCCAAGGATCCCCCGGTACGCAGTATTTT.

The J gene is TRBJ2-5, the V gene TRBV11-3, with TRBD2 matching 7 bases. CDR3 length equals 15 residues. The V gene's germline CDR1 is SGHNT and CDR2 YENEEA. Trimming took 5 bases from V and 4 from J; bases not matched to a gene: 10. CDR3 sequence reads: CASSRRAGVGETQYF. CDR3 in DNA: TGTGCCAGCAGCCGAAGGGCGGGGGTCGGAGAGACCCAGTACTTC.

This chain links TRBV6-1 with TRBJ2-3; 9 nucleotides match TRBD1. CDR3 size: 15 residues. With 1 base clipped from V and 4 bases from J, the junction kept 3 bases outside the gene matches. Germline V gene lookup returns CDR1 MNHNS and CDR2 SASEGT. CDR3 in DNA: TGTGCCAGCAGTGAAGATCGACAGGGGGCAGATACGCAGTATTTT. Its translation is CASSEDRQGADTQYF.

CDR3 nucleotides: TGCGCCAGCAGCTTGTACACGTCTAGCACAGATACGCAGTATTTT. Protein sequence: CASSLYTSSTDTQYF. The chain has TRBV5-1 and TRBJ2-3, with unresolved D. The germline V and J ends were trimmed by 1 base and 0 bases, with 9 bases remaining between them. Germline values: CDR1 SGHRS, CDR2 YFSETQ. The CDR3 extends over 15 amino acids.

This clone has only a few counts. V usage is TRBV5-1 and J usage is TRBJ2-5; 10 positions match TRBD1. This CDR3 region has 15 residues. Germline values: CDR1 SGHRS, CDR2 YFSETQ. With V trimmed by 4 bases and J by 3 bases, 6 bases remained unmatched. CDR3 loop: CASSGAGTGEETQYF. For the CDR3, the DNA is TGCGCCAGCAGCGGGGCCGGGACAGGGGAAGAGACCCAGTACTTC.

There are a few counts of this clone. This chain links TRBV5-1 with TRBJ2-5; 12 nucleotides align to TRBD1. Germline assignment: CDR1 SGHRS and CDR2 YFSETQ. The CDR3 extends over 16 amino acids. V was clipped by 5 bases and J by 0 bases; unmatched bases: 5. The CDR3 nucleotides are TGCGCCAGCAGTTCCGGGACAGGGGGCTACCAAGAGACCCAGTACTTC. Its translation: CASSSGTGGYQETQYF.

V usage is TRBV12-3 or TRBV12-4 and J usage is TRBJ1-2, with a tentative D call TRBD1 (6 bases). This CDR3 has 12 amino acids. V shed 5 bases and J shed 7 bases, with 11 bases lying between them. Written as DNA, the CDR3 is TGTGCCAGCAGTCCGTCACAGGGTGGCTACACCTTC. Encoded protein: CASSPSQGGYTF.

Only a few counts were recorded for this clone. The CDR3 loop reads CASSIQVNTEAFF. CDR3 bases: TGCGCCAGCAGCATACAGGTGAACACTGAAGCTTTCTTT. The chain joins TRBV5-1 to TRBJ1-1; tentative D call: TRBD1 (5 bases). Germline V CDR1 and CDR2: SGHRS, YFSETQ. V lost 4 bases and J lost 0, with 7 bases in between. The CDR3 runs to 13 residues. The full variable domain, its missing parts supplied by reference TRBV5-1 and TRBJ1-1, is KAGVTQTPRYLIKTRGQQVTLSCSPISGHRSVSWYQQTPGQGLQFLFEYFSETQRNKGNFPGRFSGRQFSNSRSEMNVSTLELGDSALYLCASSIQVNTEAFFGQGTRLTVV.

The J gene is TRBJ2-3, the V gene TRBV19; 9 bases align to TRBD2. V lost 5 bases and J lost 0; bases outside the gene matches: 6. The CDR3 spans 16 residues. Germline V gene data show CDR1 as LNHDA and CDR2 as SQIVND (reference sequence). This CDR3 reads CASSSGTSHSTDTQYF. The DNA for the CDR3 is TGTGCCAGTAGTTCCGGGACTAGCCACAGCACAGATACGCAGTATTTT.

The rearrangement links TRBV12-3 or TRBV12-4 to TRBJ1-6; D gene uncertain. The CDR3 contains 12 residues. Trimming shortened V by 3 bases and J by 5 bases, and 2 bases separated the two germline ends. The CDR3 DNA reads TGTGCCAGCAGTTTCAATAATTCACCCCTCCACTTT. Encoded protein: CASSFNNSPLHF.